This TCR beta chain originates from a study of blood T cell repertoires in COVID-19. Sequencing was performed with immunoSEQ multiplex PCR; in TCRdb, only in-frame clones are kept and a portion is missing. The sample holds 150,000 to 200,000 clones, 70% to 90% seen once. The V end was cut by 3 bases, the J end by 2 bases, with 13 bases between. From germline, CDR1 is LNHDA and CDR2 SQIVND (reference sequence). The CDR3 covers 16 residues. The sequence was collected from a man between 60 and 75 years old with acute or convalescent COVID-19. The chain uses TRBV19 and TRBJ1-4; unclear D gene. The sequenced sample was peripheral blood. The CDR3 DNA is TGTGCCAGTAGTATTCGAGGGATGAGGACTAATGAAAAACTGTTTTTT. Translating gives CASSIRGMRTNEKLFF.